The rows below give T cell receptor beta chains drawn from one sample of a study of early T cells in non-severe SARS-CoV-2 infection. TCRdb passed the 5' RACE reads through MiXCR, listing each CDR3 protein once. The sample has about 29,000 distinct CDR3 sequences, over 3.5% seen once. Material: whole blood. These receptors all come from an adult who was a healthcare worker with PCR-confirmed SARS-CoV-2 infection or an uninfected control (not recorded which). Both conserved end residues are part of each CDR3. D genes are given only for firm matches. For some rows the clone size is stated as once, few or many, or as a class when expanded; others skip it.

V gene	D gene	J gene	clone size	CDR3 DNA	CDR3 protein
TRBV7-3	.	TRBJ1-2	few	TGTGCCAGCAGCCCCGTGGTAGCGGGGGGCTACACCTTC	CASSPVVAGGYTF
TRBV3-1	TRBD2	TRBJ2-3	many	TGTGCCAGCAGCCCGGGACTAGCGGGTAACACAGATACGCAGTATTTT	CASSPGLAGNTDTQYF
TRBV11-1	.	TRBJ2-1	.	TGTGCCAGCAGCCCCGAGGGGGGGGGCCTCAATGAGCAGTTCTTC	CASSPEGGGLNEQFF
TRBV20-1	.	TRBJ1-1	many	TGCAGTGCTGAGAACGGAATGAGGACTGAAGCTTTCTTT	CSAENGMRTEAFF
TRBV6-7	TRBD2	TRBJ2-1	many	TGTGCCAGCAGTCTTGGGACTAGCCAGTCCTACAATGAGCAGTTCTTC	CASSLGTSQSYNEQFF
TRBV20-1	TRBD2	TRBJ2-1	few	TGCAGTGCAGAAAAATCGGGACTAGCGGGATTTGAGCAGTTCTTC	CSAEKSGLAGFEQFF
TRBV6-6	.	TRBJ2-1	many	TGTGCCAGCAGTTATGGGGGGCTTTCCTACAATGAGCAGTTCTTC	CASSYGGLSYNEQFF
TRBV29-1	.	TRBJ2-3	few	TGCAGCGTTGCCCTGGCGGGGAATACATATACGCAGTATTTT	CSVALAGNTYTQYF
TRBV2	.	TRBJ1-5	many	TGTGCCAGCGCCCAGCTGGGGATGAGCAATCAGCCCCAGCATTTT	CASAQLGMSNQPQHF
TRBV9	.	TRBJ2-7	few	TGTGCCAGCAGCGTAGATCCCGGTACCTACGAGCAGTACTTC	CASSVDPGTYEQYF
TRBV6-7	TRBD2	TRBJ2-5	many	TGTGCCAGCCCTACGACTAGCGGGGGGCTTGAGGCCCAGTACTTC	CASPTTSGGLEAQYF
TRBV7-2	.	TRBJ1-5	few	TGTGCCAGCAGCTTGGGGACGCGGGAAAGTCAGCCCCAGCATTTT	CASSLGTRESQPQHF
TRBV24-1	.	TRBJ2-2	many	TGTGCCACCAGTGACCCACACAAGCTGTTTTTT	CATSDPHKLFF
TRBV5-1	.	TRBJ1-2	many	TGCGCCAGCAGCTTGGGTCCCAGTGGCGGCTACACCTTC	CASSLGPSGGYTF
TRBV6-5	.	TRBJ2-6	many	TGTGCCAGCAGGCGAGAATGGGTCTCTGGGGCCAACGTCCTGACTTTC	CASRREWVSGANVLTF
TRBV11-2	TRBD1	TRBJ2-2	few	TGTGCCAGCACCCCCGGACAGGGGGCCGGGGAGCTGTTTTTT	CASTPGQGAGELFF
TRBV6-6	.	TRBJ2-3	few	TGTGCCAGCAGTGTGGGAAATACGCAGTATTTT	CASSVGNTQYF
TRBV7-9	.	TRBJ2-7	.	TGTGCCAGCAGCGTCTCCTACGAGCAGTACTTC	CASSVSYEQYF
TRBV5-4	TRBD1	TRBJ2-1	few	TGTGCCAGCAGCTCCCGGACAGGGCTTTCCTACAATGAGCAGTTCTTC	CASSSRTGLSYNEQFF
TRBV12-5	.	TRBJ2-1	.	TGTGCTAGTGGGGAAGGGGGGAGCTCCTACAATGAGCAGTTCTTC	CASGEGGSSYNEQFF
TRBV27	.	TRBJ1-1	many	TGTGCCAGCAGTTATGGGGGGAACACTGAAGCTTTCTTT	CASSYGGNTEAFF
TRBV6-2/TRBV6-3	TRBD2	TRBJ2-7	few	TGTGCCAGCAGATCGACTAGCAGCTACGAGCAGTACTTC	CASRSTSSYEQYF
TRBV6-5	.	TRBJ2-1	many	TGTGCCAGCTCAAACAGTGGCTCCTACAATGAGCAGTTCTTC	CASSNSGSYNEQFF
TRBV5-1	.	TRBJ2-1	many	TGCGCCAGCAGCTTGGCACAGGTGGGAGATGAGCAGTTCTTC	CASSLAQVGDEQFF
TRBV5-1	TRBD1	TRBJ1-4	many	TGCGCCAGCAGCTTGATCGGGACAGGACTGTTTTTT	CASSLIGTGLFF
TRBV30	.	TRBJ1-3	.	TGTGCCTGGAGTACCGCCGGTGGGGTCTCTGGAAACACCATATATTTT	CAWSTAGGVSGNTIYF
TRBV7-3	.	TRBJ2-3	few	TGTGCCAGCAGCCGCACCGGGGGCACAGATACGCAGTATTTT	CASSRTGGTDTQYF
TRBV20-1	TRBD1	TRBJ1-5	many	TGCAGTGCTAGCAACGACAGGGCGTATAGCAATCAGCCCCAGCATTTT	CSASNDRAYSNQPQHF
TRBV2	.	TRBJ2-2	many	TGTGCCAGCAGTTCCTATGAGATAGAGACCGGGGAGCTGTTTTTT	CASSSYEIETGELFF
TRBV19	.	TRBJ2-1	many	TGTGCCAGTAGTCTGCGGGGAGCAGACTCCGATGAGCAGTTCTTC	CASSLRGADSDEQFF
TRBV5-1	.	TRBJ2-2	many	TGCGCCAGCGCTGACAGGAGTAACACCGGGGAGCTGTTTTTT	CASADRSNTGELFF
TRBV7-2	.	TRBJ2-5	.	TGTGCCAGCAGCTTAGTTCAGACCCAGTACTTC	CASSLVQTQYF
TRBV5-1	.	TRBJ2-7	many	TGCGCCAGCAGCCCCGGAGTAACCTACGAGCAGTACTTC	CASSPGVTYEQYF
TRBV20-1	.	TRBJ1-5	many	TGCAGTGCTGCTGGGGTTGGTCAGCCCCAGCATTTT	CSAAGVGQPQHF
TRBV29-1	.	TRBJ2-7	many	TGCAGCGTTGGGACTCCGAGCTCCTACGAGCAGTACTTC	CSVGTPSSYEQYF
TRBV5-5	TRBD1	TRBJ2-7	few	TGTGCCAGCAGCTTTACACAGGGGATGAACTACGAGCAGTACTTC	CASSFTQGMNYEQYF
TRBV6-2/TRBV6-3	TRBD2	TRBJ2-5	.	TGTGCCAGCAGGGGGGGGTACGGTTGGCAGCAAGAGACCCAGTACTTC	CASRGGYGWQQETQYF
TRBV20-1	.	TRBJ2-7	few	TGCAGTGCTAGTTTCCTAGCCTACGAGCAGTACTTC	CSASFLAYEQYF
TRBV18	.	TRBJ1-1	.	TGTGCCAGCTCACCGGCGTTGGCTGAAGCTTTCTTT	CASSPALAEAFF
TRBV20-1	.	TRBJ2-5	many	TGCAGTGCTAGAGATCTTAGGACTTCGAAAGAGACCCAGTACTTC	CSARDLRTSKETQYF
TRBV15	.	TRBJ2-4	many	TGTGCCACCAGCAAGGGTGCAGGGGACCTCCCCGAGGGCATTCAGTACTTC	CATSKGAGDLPEGIQYF